A single sample is the source of the 14 T cell receptor beta chains below, sequenced in a study of OX40 agonist ivuxolimab in advanced cancers. Method: immunoSEQ multiplex PCR; TCRdb's copy keeps in-frame clones and lacks some. The data hold approximately 60,000 clones, with roughly 84% observed a single time. The sample was CD4+ or CD8+ T cells sorted from blood, taken in a trial of the OX40 agonist ivuxolimab. These receptors originate from an adult with an advanced solid tumor such as melanoma, head and neck, liver or kidney cancer.

The V and J genes are TRBV2 and TRBJ2-7, with TRBD1 identical over 10 bases. The CDR3 extends over 13 amino acids. The J segment lost 7 bases and the V segment lost 10 bases, leaving 10 bases of the junction unmatched. CDR1 is SNHLY, CDR2 FYNNEI, per germline. This CDR3 reads CAISGQGVGEQYF. CDR3 sequence (DNA): TGTGCCATCAGCGGACAGGGGGTGGGGGAGCAGTACTTC.

The CDR3 sequence is CASSGQGMAGTEAFF. For the CDR3, the DNA is TGTGCCAGCAGCGGACAGGGAATGGCGGGCACTGAAGCTTTCTTT. J is TRBJ1-1 and V is TRBV7-8; TRBD1 matches 8 bases. J was trimmed by 4 bases and V by 5 bases; bases with no gene match: 9. Germline V lookup: CDR1 SGHVS, CDR2 FQNEAQ. This CDR3 spans 15 amino acids.

The rearrangement links TRBV9 to TRBJ2-1, with 10 nucleotides matching TRBD2. Per germline, CDR1 SGDLS and CDR2 YYNGEE. J lost 10 bases, V lost 6 bases, and 13 bases had no gene match. The CDR3 has 15 residues. The CDR3 DNA is TGTGCCAGCAACCCTTCTAGCGGGAGATCGGGAGAGCAGTTCTTC. As protein: CASNPSSGRSGEQFF.

This clone was observed a few times. This chain links TRBV14 with TRBJ2-7; 11 bases are shared with TRBD2. The V gene end was trimmed by 4 bases and the J gene end by 2 bases; junction bases not matched to a gene: 16. The CDR3 contains 19 residues. The V gene's germline CDR1 is SGHDN and CDR2 FVKESK. Here the CDR3 DNA reads TGTGCCAGCAGCCCCGGCGGCTCGAGATGGACTAGCGGGCCCTACGAGCAGTACTTC. The encoded protein is CASSPGGSRWTSGPYEQYF. Variable domain in full (rest from reference TRBV14 and TRBJ2-7): EAGVTQFPSHSVIEKGQTVTLRCDPISGHDNLYWYRRVMGKEIKFLLHFVKESKQDESGMPNNRFLAERTGGTYSTLKVQPAELEDSGVYFCASSPGGSRWTSGPYEQYFGPGTRLTVT.

The rearrangement links TRBV4-1 to TRBJ1-6; 8 bases are a match to TRBD1. CDR1 and CDR2 (germline): MGHRA, YSYEKL. V was pared by 5 bases and J by 5 bases, with 11 bases of the junction left unmatched. The CDR3 totals 17 residues. The CDR3 spells CASSRGTGVEDNSPLHF. DNA for the CDR3: TGCGCCAGCAGCAGGGGGACAGGAGTGGAAGATAATTCACCCCTCCACTTT.

This chain connects TRBV9 to TRBJ2-5, with unresolved D. With the DNA end fitting TRBJ2-7 better, the J assignment may be wrong. Looked up from germline, CDR1 is SGDLS and CDR2 is YYNGEE. This CDR3 has 15 amino acids. CDR3 nucleotides: TGTGCCAGCAGCGCAAAAGGGTTTTCTTTGGGCGAGCAGTACTTC. Protein: CASSAKGFSLGEQYF.

The chain couples TRBV10-3 to TRBJ1-6; 8 positions agree with TRBD1. This CDR3 has 14 residues. Germline values: CDR1 ENHRY, CDR2 SYGVKD. J lost 9 bases, V lost 10 bases, and 11 bases had no gene match. CDR3 amino acids: CATNTRQGASPLHF. The DNA for the CDR3 is TGTGCCACTAACACAAGGCAGGGGGCTTCACCCCTCCACTTT.

The V call is TRBV14, the J call TRBJ2-3; TRBD2 aligns across 7 bases. The germline V gene encodes CDR1 SGHDN and CDR2 FVKESK. With 0 bases clipped from V and 4 bases from J, the junction kept 4 bases outside the gene matches. The CDR3 extends over 15 amino acids. The CDR3 DNA reads as TGTGCCAGCAGCCAAGATCGCGGGAGTGCAGATACGCAGTATTTT. It specifies CASSQDRGSADTQYF.

This chain uses TRBV6-1 with TRBJ2-5, with D perhaps TRBD1 or TRBD2 (5 bases each). Deletions cut 3 bases from V and 8 bases from J, with 13 bases between. This CDR3 comprises 13 residues. CDR1 is MNHNS, CDR2 SASEGT, per germline. CDR3 sequence: CASSEGPSDTQYF. The CDR3, as DNA: TGTGCCAGCAGTGAGGGACCGTCCGACACCCAGTACTTC.

This chain links TRBV4-2 with TRBJ2-3; D is uncertain. The CDR3 has 13 amino acids. V was shortened by 7 bases and J by 2 bases, with 10 bases between the two germline ends. Germline CDR1 is LGHNA and CDR2 is YNFKEQ. CDR3 amino acids: CASTSRVTDTQYF. In nucleotides, the CDR3 is TGTGCCAGCACCTCGAGAGTCACAGATACGCAGTATTTT.

A single count supports this clone. This chain joins TRBV30 and TRBJ2-3, with D hard to call. This CDR3 has 15 amino acids. V lost 4 bases and J 0 bases, leaving 14 bases between the germline ends. The germline V gene encodes CDR1 GTSNPN and CDR2 SVGIG (reference sequence). The CDR3 sequence is CAWTPIQPSTDTQYF. The DNA of the CDR3 is TGTGCCTGGACCCCCATCCAACCTAGCACAGATACGCAGTATTTT.

This chain joins TRBV7-6 and TRBJ2-1; no clear D gene. CDR1 SGHVS and CDR2 FNYEAQ come from the germline V gene. V was clipped by 5 bases and J by 3 bases, with 11 bases between them. The CDR3 runs 14 residues. CDR3 nucleotide sequence: TGTGCCAGCAGCCAACGGGTGGGCTACAATGAGCAGTTCTTC. Its protein is CASSQRVGYNEQFF.

The V and J genes are TRBV19 and TRBJ1-1, with a weak D call TRBD1 (5 bases). The CDR3 runs to 13 residues. Deletions cut 4 bases from V and 5 bases from J, with 11 bases between. From germline, CDR1 is LNHDA and CDR2 SQIVND (reference sequence). CDR3 sequence: CASSTGVVTEAFF. The CDR3 nucleotides read TGTGCCAGTAGTACGGGGGTGGTGACTGAAGCTTTCTTT.

The rearrangement joins TRBV4-1 to TRBJ2-2, with 12 nucleotides matching TRBD2. This CDR3 contains 16 residues. Germline values: CDR1 MGHRA, CDR2 YSYEKL. J lost 6 bases, V lost 2 bases, and 4 bases had no gene match. CDR3 DNA: TGCGCCAGCAGCCAACTAGCGGGGGGGCCCGCCGGGGAGCTGTTTTTT. Translated: CASSQLAGGPAGELFF.